This T cell receptor beta chain was found in a study of blood T cells in healthy people across ages (dated by TCRdb to about 2015). Broadly, across the study: In model experiments, roughly one uniquely barcoded TCR beta cDNA molecule per two T cells was captured by template switching. To avoid experimental bias, donors of different ages were spread randomly across the sequencing lanes. The donors were divided into four age groups: young (average approximately 17 years), middle-aged (about 39), aged (about 60) and long-lived (about 90). To track age-related changes in TCR beta repertoire diversity, the study relied on deep sequencing normalized with unique cDNA molecular identifiers. For two donors (one aged 18 to 30 and one aged 80 or older), the study analyzed two additional independent replicas of 1 million unique cDNA reads from the same blood draw. Study-level results and caveats: The long-lived group showed more naive CD4+ T cells, fewer expanded clones and increased TCR diversity than the aged group, suggesting age selection. Since profiling was done on bulk unsorted PBMCs, naive and antigen-experienced compartments could not be conclusively compared. Because donor CMV infection status was unknown, age-related changes in expanded clonotypes were potentially confounded. A strong correlation was found between observed TCR beta diversity and the percentage of naive T cells measured by flow cytometry. Estimates of total diversity from one million sequenced T cells were regarded as lower bounds and underestimates. As age increased, observed TCR beta diversity per million T cells dropped in a roughly linear way, and a significant reduction was already evident by age 40.

Note on this clonotype: Its antigen has not been determined. No clone much larger than this one lies a single base away; base qualities are absent.

Libraries were made using 5' RACE. TCRdb lists the instrument as Illumina HiSeq 2500. The second PCR ran for roughly 6 to 11 cycles and used a J-beta primer mix along with a sample-barcoded 5' primer. A template-switch 5' adaptor carrying 12 random nucleotides introduced a unique molecular identifier onto each TCR beta cDNA molecule. At least 2.5 million CDR3-containing paired-end reads were obtained from each sample. All of the RNA was converted into first-strand cDNA using the Mint cDNA synthesis kit, with a TRBC-specific oligonucleotide serving as the primer. Following uracil-DNA glycosylase treatment, all cDNA underwent a first 18-cycle PCR with the universal primers M1SS and BC2_uni_R. Concerning the study's data processing: Normalization of each sample was performed by random selection of 1 million high-quality reads, each carrying a distinct molecular identifier. Reads sharing molecular identifiers were discarded rather than binned into consensus sequences. MiTCR, with a Q25 quality threshold and the strictest error-elimination algorithm, was used for CDR3 identification, clonotype clustering and error correction. Lower-bound total TCR beta diversity was estimated with a nonparametric unseen species model using Euler transformation. TCRdb ran its own pipeline on the public reads, namely fastp trimming at Q25 and MiXCR clone calling, and kept in-frame beta chains. Rows are combined by CDR3 protein, so each entry shows the most common genes and DNA. TCRdb assigned the V and J calls; the authors' analysis was not used. The sample data list some 800,000 distinct CDR3 sequences, and around two fifths of these were observed just once. The ten largest clones represent roughly 19% of the sample.

Donors were approximately 42 systemically healthy Caucasian individuals from Russia aged roughly 6 to 100 years. Approximately 10 milliliters of peripheral blood were collected from each donor into EDTA-treated Vacutainer tubes. PBMCs were isolated by Ficoll-Paque density-gradient centrifugation, with at least 6 million obtained per sample. Total RNA was extracted from PBMCs with Trizol reagent, with at least 6 micrograms obtained per sample. For every donor, an aliquot of PBMCs went through flow cytometry to measure the percentages of naive CD45RAhigh/CD27high T cells. The CDR3 starts with the cysteine, ends with the phenylalanine, and has 14 residues. Only the CDR3 portion is preserved as DNA: 42 bases, with reading frame beginning at the first base. V is trimmed back by 6 bases and J by 8 bases, and the junction contains 10 bases that no gene match accounts for. Looking up the germline V gene yields CDR1 MGHDK and CDR2 SYGVNS.

The chain joins TRBV25-1 to TRBJ2-4; 7 middle bases align to TRBD1. The material sequenced was blood. The source of this sequence is a man aged 60 to 69 in good health. The DNA sequence is as follows: TGTGCCAGCAGCCAAGGGGGCTCGAGTGACATTCAGTACTTC. Translation gives CASSQGGSSDIQYF.